This T cell receptor (beta chain) was identified in a study of CD8 T cells in Susac syndrome. Reverse transcription of about 0.5 to 1 ug RNA used random hexamers. TCRdb called the immunoSEQ multiplex PCR reads again in MiXCR, with one record for every CDR3 protein. The data contain 350,000 to 550,000 distinct CDR3 sequences, about 85% of them singletons. V shed 4 bases, J shed 0 bases, and the junction held 6 bases outside the gene matches. The CDR3 loop spans 16 amino acids. Per the germline V gene, CDR1 is MNHEY and CDR2 is SVGAGI. The sample consisted of CD8+ T cells from PBMCs. This chain uses TRBV6-5 with TRBJ2-1, with 7 bases that match TRBD1. The clonotype originates from a human donor with multiple sclerosis. CDR3 DNA sequence: TGTGCCAGCAGTTTAACAGGGGAAGGCTCCTACAATGAGCAGTTCTTC. Its translation is CASSLTGEGSYNEQFF.